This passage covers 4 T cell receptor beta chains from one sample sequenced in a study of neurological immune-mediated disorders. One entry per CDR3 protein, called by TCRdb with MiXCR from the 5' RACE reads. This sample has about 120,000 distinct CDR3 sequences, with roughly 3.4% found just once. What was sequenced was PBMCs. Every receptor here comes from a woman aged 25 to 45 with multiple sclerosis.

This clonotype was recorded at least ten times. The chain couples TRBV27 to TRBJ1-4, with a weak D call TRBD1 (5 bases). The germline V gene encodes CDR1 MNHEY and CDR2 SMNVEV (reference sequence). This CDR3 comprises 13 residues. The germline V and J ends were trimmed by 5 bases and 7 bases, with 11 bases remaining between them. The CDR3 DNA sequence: TGTGCCAGCAGTAGGGTGGGGGTTGAAAAACTGTTTTTT. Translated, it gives CASSRVGVEKLFF.

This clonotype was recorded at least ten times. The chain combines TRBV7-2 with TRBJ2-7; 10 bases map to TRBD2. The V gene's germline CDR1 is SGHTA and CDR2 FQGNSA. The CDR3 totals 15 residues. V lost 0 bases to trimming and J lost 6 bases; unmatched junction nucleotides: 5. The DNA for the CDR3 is TGTGCCAGCAGCTTAGCACTAGCGGGAATGGGCGAGCAGTACTTC. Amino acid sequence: CASSLALAGMGEQYF.

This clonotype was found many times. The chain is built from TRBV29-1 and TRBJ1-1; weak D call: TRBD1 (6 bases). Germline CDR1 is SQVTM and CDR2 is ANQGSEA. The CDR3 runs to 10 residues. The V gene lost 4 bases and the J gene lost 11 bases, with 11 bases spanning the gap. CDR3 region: CSVVGQGAFF. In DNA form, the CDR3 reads TGCAGCGTTGTGGGGCAGGGGGCTTTCTTT. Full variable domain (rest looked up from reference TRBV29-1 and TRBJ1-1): SAVISQKPSRDICQRGTSLTIQCQVDSQVTMMFWYRQQPGQSLTLIATANQGSEATYESGFVIDKFPISRPNLTFSTLTVSNMSPEDSSIYLCSVVGQGAFFGQGTRLTVV.

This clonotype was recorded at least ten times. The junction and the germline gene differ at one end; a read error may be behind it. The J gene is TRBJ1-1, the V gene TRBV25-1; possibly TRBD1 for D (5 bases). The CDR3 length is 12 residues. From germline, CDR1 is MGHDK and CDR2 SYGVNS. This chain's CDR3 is CASSDSGTQAFF. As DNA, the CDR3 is TGTGCCAGCAGTGACTCCGGGACTCAAGCCTTCTTT.